This TCR beta chain was identified during a study of persistence of HIV-infected CD4 T cells. The libraries were made with immunoSEQ version 4 in survey mode. Generated by immunoSEQ multiplex PCR, the TCRdb table keeps only in-frame clones and is missing some. In the table there are more than 45,000 clones, about four fifths of which are singletons. There are 13 residues in the CDR3. CDR1 and CDR2 from the germline V gene are MNHNS and SASEGT. V was shortened by 3 bases and J by 3 bases, with 6 bases between the two germline ends. Study conclusions and caveats: Degenerate expanded CDR3beta sequences were enriched among CMV- and Gag-responding cells.

Comment on this clone: Its antigen is still unknown.

The stimulus was lysate of CMV-infected fibroblasts, approximately 9.7 ug/mL. CD40L/CD69 double-negative CD45RO-high memory CD4+ T cells were collected. Here the sequenced sample was CD4+ T cells sorted from PBMCs after roughly 18-hour stimulation, taken from a patient who received antiretroviral therapy. The chain joins TRBV6-1 to TRBJ1-3; D is undetermined. The TCR originated in an adult man with HIV who was CMV-seropositive. The CDR3 nucleotides are TGTGCCAGCAGTGATAACTATGGAAACACCATATATTTT. It specifies CASSDNYGNTIYF.